Listed below are T cell receptor beta chains from one sample, sequenced in a study of post-analysis software for immune sequencing data. TCRdb processed the PCR reads anew with MiXCR; each CDR3 protein has one entry. Among approximately 440,000 distinct CDR3 sequences listed, around 40% were seen once. The material sequenced was blood. These receptors all stem from a girl aged 10 to 17 with multiple sclerosis. Each CDR3 is given with its conserved first and last residue. D genes are given only for firm matches. Size values are once, few and many counts, or a class for expanded clones, and some rows have none.

DNA,CDR3,length,V,size,D,J
TGTGCCAGCAGCTTAGGTATTCGGACACCGCGGCAGACCCAGTACTTC,CASSLGIRTPRQTQYF,16,TRBV7-2,-,-,TRBJ2-5
TGTGCCAGCAGTCTTCACAGGGTCAGCTCCTACAATGAGCAGTTCTTC,CASSLHRVSSYNEQFF,16,TRBV27,few,-,TRBJ2-1
TGTGCCATCAGCCCAGGACAGGGCGGGGAAAAACTGTTTTTT,CAISPGQGGEKLFF,14,TRBV10-3,-,TRBD1,TRBJ1-4
TGTGCCAGCAGTGAAGCGCGAACAGTTACTTCCTACGAGCAGTACTTC,CASSEARTVTSYEQYF,16,TRBV6-1,-,-,TRBJ2-7
TGTGCCAGCAGTTTATACGGCATCGAGGATGGCTACACCTTC,CASSLYGIEDGYTF,14,TRBV12-3/TRBV12-4,-,-,TRBJ1-2
TGTGCCATCAGTGTTGATGGCTATGGCTACACCTTC,CAISVDGYGYTF,12,TRBV10-3,-,-,TRBJ1-2
TGCAGCGTTGTTAACTTGGAGATCCAGTACTTC,CSVVNLEIQYF,11,TRBV29-1,-,-,TRBJ2-5
TGTGCCAGCAGTCAGCGGACAAACAGAAACACTGAAGCTTTCTTT,CASSQRTNRNTEAFF,15,TRBV6-5,few,-,TRBJ1-1
TGCAGTGCTAGAGGTTCCGGGACAGGGGCCTACAATGAGCAGTTCTTC,CSARGSGTGAYNEQFF,16,TRBV20-1,many,TRBD1,TRBJ2-1
TGTGCCAGCAGTTCTTTCGGGAACGCAGATACGCAGTATTTT,CASSSFGNADTQYF,14,TRBV12-3/TRBV12-4,-,-,TRBJ2-3
TGTGCCAGCAGCTTAGGGGGGCTGCAGTATTTT,CASSLGGLQYF,11,TRBV11-3,-,-,TRBJ2-3
TGTGCCACCAGTGAGCCCGGGGGACCTGAAGGAAACATTCCGTACTTC,CATSEPGGPEGNIPYF,16,TRBV24-1,-,-,TRBJ2-7
TGTGCCATCAGTGAGATTCCGCAGGTTGGGCAACCGGGTGGCTACACCTTC,CAISEIPQVGQPGGYTF,17,TRBV10-3,-,-,TRBJ1-2
TGCAGTGCTAGTTTGGGCGGTTCAGAGGATACGCAGTATTTT,CSASLGGSEDTQYF,14,TRBV20-1,many,-,TRBJ2-3
TGTGCCAGCAGGGGTAGCGGGAGCTCCTACAATGAGCAGTTCTTC,CASRGSGSSYNEQFF,15,TRBV2,few,TRBD2,TRBJ2-1
TGTGCCAGCAGCTGGGGTTCGGGAGTTCGAAATCGGGAGCTGTTTTTT,CASSWGSGVRNRELFF,16,TRBV5-4,-,-,TRBJ2-2
TGCGCCAGCAGCCAAGATGCAGGATCCCAAGAGACCCAGTACTTC,CASSQDAGSQETQYF,15,TRBV4-3,once,-,TRBJ2-5
TGTGCCAGCAGCCAACTGACTAGCGGGAGACCAGGCTACGAGCAGTACTTC,CASSQLTSGRPGYEQYF,17,TRBV4-2,-,TRBD2,TRBJ2-7
TGTGCCAGCAGCAAGGACAGCTCTAACTATGGCTACACCTTC,CASSKDSSNYGYTF,14,TRBV6-4,-,-,TRBJ1-2
TGTGCCAGCAGCGGCCGGACTAGCGCTTCCTACGAGCAGTACTTC,CASSGRTSASYEQYF,15,TRBV4-2,few,TRBD2,TRBJ2-7
TGCAGTGCCGGGGCGGACAGGGGTGAGAACGAGCAGTACTTC,CSAGADRGENEQYF,14,TRBV20-1,-,TRBD1,TRBJ2-7
TGCGCCAGCAGCTTGGCCGGGTATGGCAATGAGCAGTTCTTC,CASSLAGYGNEQFF,14,TRBV5-1,-,-,TRBJ2-1
TGTGCCAGCAGTTTTTCCACGGGTTTCCAAGAGACCCAGTACTTC,CASSFSTGFQETQYF,15,TRBV12-3/TRBV12-4,few,-,TRBJ2-5
TGCAGCGTTGAGAGCCGGGGCAATGAGCAGTTCTTC,CSVESRGNEQFF,12,TRBV29-1,few,-,TRBJ2-1
TGCAGTGCTAGCCGAAGCAGGGCCACTGAAGCTTTCTTT,CSASRSRATEAFF,13,TRBV20-1,few,-,TRBJ1-1
TGTGCCAGCAGCGTAGGGGGACTCGGGGACAGGGAGACCCAGTACTTC,CASSVGGLGDRETQYF,16,TRBV9,-,TRBD1,TRBJ2-5
TGCGCCAGCAGCCATCCCTCTTCAGGGGGGTACGAGCAGTACTTC,CASSHPSSGGYEQYF,15,TRBV4-3,few,-,TRBJ2-7
TGTGCCAGCAGCCAAGACTACGGGACTAGCGGGACTAAAGAGACCCAGTACTTC,CASSQDYGTSGTKETQYF,18,TRBV3-1,-,TRBD2,TRBJ2-5
TGTGCCAGCAGTTTTCTAGCGGTCATGGCCAATGAGCAGTTCTTC,CASSFLAVMANEQFF,15,TRBV12-3/TRBV12-4,-,TRBD2,TRBJ2-1
TGTGCCTGCAGTTTCACCTGGCGCTATGGCCACACCTTC,CACSFTWRYGHTF,13,TRBV12-3/TRBV12-4,-,-,TRBJ1-2
TGTGCCAGCAGCAACGCACAGGGTGGTCCCTACAATGAGCAGTTCTTC,CASSNAQGGPYNEQFF,16,TRBV28,-,-,TRBJ2-1
TGTGCCAGCAGCCCTCCCTCAGAGGGAGATTACTACGAGCAGTACTTC,CASSPPSEGDYYEQYF,16,TRBV13,-,-,TRBJ2-7
TGCAGCGTTAAAAGGACTAGCGGGCCAGATACGCAGTATTTT,CSVKRTSGPDTQYF,14,TRBV29-1,-,TRBD2,TRBJ2-3
TGTGCCAGCAGCCCATACGGGACTAGCGGGAGGCCAGTCACAGATACGCAGTATTTT,CASSPYGTSGRPVTDTQYF,19,TRBV28,-,TRBD2,TRBJ2-3
TGTGCCAGCAGCTCGGCGGGAGGGCCCTATGAGCAGTTCTTC,CASSSAGGPYEQFF,14,TRBV7-3,-,TRBD2,TRBJ2-1
TGTGCCAGCAAGATGACAGGGTTGAGCACTGAAGCTTTCTTT,CASKMTGLSTEAFF,14,TRBV5-5,-,TRBD1,TRBJ1-1
TGTGCCAGCTCATCCAGGGGGCGCGGGTCCTACAATGAGCAGTTCTTC,CASSSRGRGSYNEQFF,16,TRBV18,-,TRBD1,TRBJ2-1
TGTGCCAGCAGCCTAGGGGGACAGCTTCGGTATGGCTACACCTTC,CASSLGGQLRYGYTF,15,TRBV3-1,-,TRBD1,TRBJ1-2
TGTGCCAGCAGTTACTCGAAAACAGGGACGGGCACAGATGCGCAGTATTTT,CASSYSKTGTGTDAQYF,17,TRBV6-2/TRBV6-3,-,-,TRBJ2-3
TGTGCCAGTAGTTCCTTGGACAGGGCAGAGACCCAGTACTTC,CASSSLDRAETQYF,14,TRBV19,once,TRBD1,TRBJ2-5
TGTGCCAGCAGTGGGGGACAGGGCTATGGCTACACCTTC,CASSGGQGYGYTF,13,TRBV25-1,few,TRBD1,TRBJ1-2
TGCAGCGTGGCCAGTAGCGGGAGAACGGTTGAGCAGTACTTC,CSVASSGRTVEQYF,14,TRBV29-1,-,TRBD2,TRBJ2-5
TGTGCCAGCAGCTTGGAGGTAGCGGAGACCCAGTACTTC,CASSLEVAETQYF,13,TRBV5-6,few,-,TRBJ2-5
TGTGCCAGCAGTGAACTGAAGATTAGCGGGGAGACCCAGTACTTC,CASSELKISGETQYF,15,TRBV6-1,-,TRBD2,TRBJ2-5
TGTGCCAGCAGCTTAGCGCTCGGGTGGTGGACTGAAGCTTTCTTT,CASSLALGWWTEAFF,15,TRBV7-9,-,-,TRBJ1-1
TGTGCCAGCAGCCAATTTGCGATGGACGGGACGTTTCCTGAAGCTTTCTTT,CASSQFAMDGTFPEAFF,17,TRBV3-1,-,-,TRBJ1-1
TGCGCCAGCAGCCAAGCTAGCGGTGGACGGACCCAGTACTTC,CASSQASGGRTQYF,14,TRBV4-1,few,TRBD2,TRBJ2-5
TGTGCCAGCAGTTTTCTTCTGGGAGAGACCCAGTACTTC,CASSFLLGETQYF,13,TRBV12-3/TRBV12-4,once,-,TRBJ2-5
TGTGCCAGCAGCCCCCCTACTAGCGCGACCTACGAGCAGTACTTC,CASSPPTSATYEQYF,15,TRBV7-9,few,TRBD2,TRBJ2-7
TGTGCCAGCAGCTTGTGGGGTAGTGGCAATCAGCCCCAGCATTTT,CASSLWGSGNQPQHF,15,TRBV5-5,once,-,TRBJ1-5
TGCAGCGCCGGAGCGGGCACCCTGGCCGCTTTCTTT,CSAGAGTLAAFF,12,TRBV29-1,-,-,TRBJ1-1
TGCAGTGCTAGAAGGGACAGGGGATTCGAGCAGTACTTC,CSARRDRGFEQYF,13,TRBV20-1,-,TRBD1,TRBJ2-7
TGTGCCAGCAGTTACCGCGGGCCAGGAGCATCCCTAGCTGGCCCAGATACGCAGTATTTT,CASSYRGPGASLAGPDTQYF,20,TRBV6-5,-,-,TRBJ2-3
TGTGCCAGCAGCCAGACCCCGGGATCGACTGGTTCACCCCTCCACTTT,CASSQTPGSTGSPLHF,16,TRBV14,-,-,TRBJ1-6
TGTGCCAGCAGTTTGGAGCGGGACTACGAGCAGTACTTC,CASSLERDYEQYF,13,TRBV12-3/TRBV12-4,few,TRBD2,TRBJ2-7
TGTGCCAGCAGTGAGCGGGAGGGCTGGAATGAGCAGTTCTTC,CASSEREGWNEQFF,14,TRBV6-5,few,TRBD2,TRBJ2-1
TGCAGTGCTAGGCCCCTATCCACAGATACGCAGTATTTT,CSARPLSTDTQYF,13,TRBV20-1,few,-,TRBJ2-3
TGTGCCAGCAGTTTCCAGGGACAGGGAAATGAAAAACTGTTTTTT,CASSFQGQGNEKLFF,15,TRBV6-5,-,TRBD1,TRBJ1-4
TGTGCCAGCAGCCCAGAGCGGCTAGCAGGGAATGAGCAGTTCTTC,CASSPERLAGNEQFF,15,TRBV9,-,-,TRBJ2-1